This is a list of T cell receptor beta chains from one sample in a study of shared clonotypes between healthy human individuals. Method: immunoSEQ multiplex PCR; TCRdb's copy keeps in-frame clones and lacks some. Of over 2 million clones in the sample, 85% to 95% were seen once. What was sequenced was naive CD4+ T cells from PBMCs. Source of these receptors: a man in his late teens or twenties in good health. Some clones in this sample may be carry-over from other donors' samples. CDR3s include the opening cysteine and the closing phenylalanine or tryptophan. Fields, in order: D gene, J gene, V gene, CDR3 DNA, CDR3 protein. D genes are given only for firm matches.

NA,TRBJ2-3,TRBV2,TGTGCCAGCAGTGTTCGGACCCCTACAGATACGCAGTATTTT,CASSVRTPTDTQYF
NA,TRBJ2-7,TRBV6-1,TGTGCCAGCAGTGGATTAGGGGGGAGAATCTACGAGCAGTACTTC,CASSGLGGRIYEQYF
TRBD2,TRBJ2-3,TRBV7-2,TGTGCCAGCAGCTTAGTGTTGGTAGCGGGAGTGGCAGATACGCAGTATTTT,CASSLVLVAGVADTQYF
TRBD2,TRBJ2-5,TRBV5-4,TGTGCCAGCAGCCAGCTAGCGGGAGGAGGGGAGACCCAGTACTTC,CASSQLAGGGETQYF
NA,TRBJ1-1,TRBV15,TGTGCCACCAGCACAAGACCGTACTCTGAAGCTTTCTTT,CATSTRPYSEAFF
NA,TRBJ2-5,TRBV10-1,TGCGCCAGCAGTGAGTCGCCCAGGGGTAGCGGCGGGGGCCCGCGGGAGACCCAGTACTTC,CASSESPRGSGGGPRETQYF
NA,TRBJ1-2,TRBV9,TGTGCCAGCAGCCCCCTTGGGTCTCTTAACTATGGCTACACCTTC,CASSPLGSLNYGYTF
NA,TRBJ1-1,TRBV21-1,TGTGCCAGCAGCGTCGTCGGTACTGAAGCTTTCTTT,CASSVVGTEAFF
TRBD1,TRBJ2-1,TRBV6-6,TGTGCCAGCAGTAACAGGGGTAGGTCCTACAATGAGCAGTTCTTC,CASSNRGRSYNEQFF
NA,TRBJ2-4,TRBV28,TGTGCCAGCAGTTTAGACCGGGACCCCGGAAACATTCAGTACTTC,CASSLDRDPGNIQYF
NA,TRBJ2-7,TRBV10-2,TGCGCCAGCAGTCCCCCCGGTAGGATTGAGCAGTACTTC,CASSPPGRIEQYF
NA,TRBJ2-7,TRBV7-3,TGTGCCAGCAGCTTATACGGGAGAGCAGACGAGCAGTACTTC,CASSLYGRADEQYF
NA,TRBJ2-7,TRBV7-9,TGTGCCAGCATCCTTACAGACTACGAGCAGTACTTC,CASILTDYEQYF
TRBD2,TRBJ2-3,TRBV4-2,TGTGCCAGCAGCCAAAGGCTAGCGGGAGAGAGCACAGATACGCAGTATTTT,CASSQRLAGESTDTQYF
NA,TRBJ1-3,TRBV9,TGTGCCAGCAGCGTAGACGTGGCTACTGGAAACACCATATATTTT,CASSVDVATGNTIYF
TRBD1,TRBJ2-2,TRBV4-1,TGCGCCAGCAGCCCGGGGCCCGGGACAGGGAACACCGGGGAGCTGTTTTTT,CASSPGPGTGNTGELFF
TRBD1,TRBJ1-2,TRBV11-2,TGTGCCAGCAGCCAAGGACAGGGGATCGGTGGCTACACCTTC,CASSQGQGIGGYTF
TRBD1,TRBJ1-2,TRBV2,TGTGCCAGTGTGGGACAGGGCGATGGCTACACCTTC,CASVGQGDGYTF
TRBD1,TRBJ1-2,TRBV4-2,TGTGCCAGCAGCCAACTCTTGACAGGGGAAGGGCGCTACTATGGCTACACCTTC,CASSQLLTGEGRYYGYTF
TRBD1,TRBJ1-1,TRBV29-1,TGCAGCGCACGACAGGGCTCGAACACTGAAGCTTTCTTT,CSARQGSNTEAFF